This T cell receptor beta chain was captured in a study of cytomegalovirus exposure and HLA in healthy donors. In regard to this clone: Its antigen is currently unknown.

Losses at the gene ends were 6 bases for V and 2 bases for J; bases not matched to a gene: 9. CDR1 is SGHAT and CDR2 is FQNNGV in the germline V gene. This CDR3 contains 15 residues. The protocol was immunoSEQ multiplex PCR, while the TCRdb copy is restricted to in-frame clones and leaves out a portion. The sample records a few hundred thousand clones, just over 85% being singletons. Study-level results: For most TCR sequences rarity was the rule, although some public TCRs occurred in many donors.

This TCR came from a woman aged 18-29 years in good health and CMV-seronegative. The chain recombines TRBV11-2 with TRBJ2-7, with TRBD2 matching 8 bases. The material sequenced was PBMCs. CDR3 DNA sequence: TGTGCCAGCAGTTCGAAGCGGGAGAGAACCTACGAGCAGTACTTC. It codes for CASSSKRERTYEQYF.